These T cell receptor beta chains were read from a single sample in a study of T cells in Graves' hyperthyroidism and ophthalmopathy. TCRdb called the multiplex PCR reads again in MiXCR, with one record for every CDR3 protein. Among roughly 650,000 distinct CDR3 sequences, approximately 15% were seen once, and the ten largest hold around 3.5%. Sequencing input: blood. The origin of the receptors is a woman aged 40 to 50 with Graves' ophthalmopathy. Each CDR3 is given with its conserved first and last residue. D genes are given only for firm matches. Clone size is shown for a subset of rows, as once, few, many or a class of expanded clone.

CDR3 DNA | CDR3 protein | J gene | V gene | D gene | clone size
TGCAGTGCTCGTGACGGGAGGGCTGTTAACGAGCAGTACTTC | CSARDGRAVNEQYF | TRBJ2-7 | TRBV20-1 | TRBD2 | many
TGTGCCAGCAGCCCTACTAGCGGGGGTCAATTTGAAAATGAGCAGTTCTTC | CASSPTSGGQFENEQFF | TRBJ2-1 | TRBV28 | TRBD2 | .
TGTGCCACCAGTGATTACCCGGGGACAGGGGGCTACAATGAGCAGTTCTTC | CATSDYPGTGGYNEQFF | TRBJ2-1 | TRBV24-1 | TRBD1 | many
TGTGCCAGCAGCCTCGGGACTAACTCCTACGAGCAGTACTTC | CASSLGTNSYEQYF | TRBJ2-7 | TRBV9 | TRBD2 | .
TGTGCCAGCTCACTGGGCGGGACAGCCCTGAACACTGAAGCTTTCTTT | CASSLGGTALNTEAFF | TRBJ1-1 | TRBV18 | TRBD1 | .
TGTGCCAGCAGCTTCGGGACAACCTTAGAAGCTTTCTTT | CASSFGTTLEAFF | TRBJ1-1 | TRBV6-1 | . | .
TGTGCCAGCAGCCGGGGGGGCTCTTTAGCCAAAAACATTCAGTACTTC | CASSRGGSLAKNIQYF | TRBJ2-4 | TRBV12-3/TRBV12-4 | TRBD2 | many
TGTGCCTGGAGCCCCGGGCCTAACTATGGCTACACCTTC | CAWSPGPNYGYTF | TRBJ1-2 | TRBV30 | . | many
TGCGCCAGCAGCCGTCCTGACAGGGACCAAGAGACCCAGTACTTC | CASSRPDRDQETQYF | TRBJ2-5 | TRBV5-1 | TRBD1 | .
TGTGCCAGCTCGCAGGGACTAAGTTCCGAAGCTTTCTTT | CASSQGLSSEAFF | TRBJ1-1 | TRBV18 | . | many
TGTGCCAGCAGTCCCGGGACGTTTGGGGCCAACGTCCTGACTTTC | CASSPGTFGANVLTF | TRBJ2-6 | TRBV6-1 | . | few
TGCAGTGCTCGACAGGGGAGCTCCTACGAGCAGTACTTC | CSARQGSSYEQYF | TRBJ2-7 | TRBV20-1 | TRBD1 | few
TGTGCCAGCAGCTTAGCGCCGACAGGGGGCACTGAAGCTTTCTTT | CASSLAPTGGTEAFF | TRBJ1-1 | TRBV7-2 | TRBD1 | .
TGCGCCAGCAGCAAGGACGCCAGGGAACAGCCCCAGCATTTT | CASSKDAREQPQHF | TRBJ1-5 | TRBV5-1 | . | few
TGTGCCAGCAGCCCCCCTAACTCCTACAATGAGCAGTTCTTC | CASSPPNSYNEQFF | TRBJ2-1 | TRBV7-9 | . | many
TGTGCCAGCAGTTTTGTCCTAGCGGGAATCACAGATACGCAGTATTTT | CASSFVLAGITDTQYF | TRBJ2-3 | TRBV12-3/TRBV12-4 | TRBD2 | many
TGCAGCGTGGCAGCGGCGCTAGCCGCCGTCGGTGAGCAGTTCTTC | CSVAAALAAVGEQFF | TRBJ2-1 | TRBV29-1 | . | .
TGCAGTGCTCCCCGGCGGGGATCTTACGAGCAGTACTTC | CSAPRRGSYEQYF | TRBJ2-7 | TRBV20-1 | . | many
TGTGCCAGCAGTTACCCCGGAGCCATGAACACTGAAGCTTTCTTT | CASSYPGAMNTEAFF | TRBJ1-1 | TRBV6-6 | . | many
TGTGCCAGCAGTTGGCGTTGGGCAGGGAGTCCTAGGGGGGACACTGAAGCTTTCTTT | CASSWRWAGSPRGDTEAFF | TRBJ1-1 | TRBV2 | . | few
TGCGCCAGCAGCTTGGACGTCCCCTACGAGCAGTACTTC | CASSLDVPYEQYF | TRBJ2-7 | TRBV5-1 | . | many
TGTGCCACCAGTGACGCGCCCGGGACAGGGAACGAAAAACTGTTTTTT | CATSDAPGTGNEKLFF | TRBJ1-4 | TRBV24-1 | TRBD1 | .
TGCAGTGCTAGAGGGGTGAATGAGCAGTTCTTC | CSARGVNEQFF | TRBJ2-1 | TRBV20-1 | . | many
TGTGCCAGCAGCTGGTACGCCGGGACGTTGGATTTGGGCAATCAGCCCCAGCATTTT | CASSWYAGTLDLGNQPQHF | TRBJ1-5 | TRBV5-8 | . | few
TGTGCCAGCAAGGCGGGAGGTTATTACGAGCAGTACTTC | CASKAGGYYEQYF | TRBJ2-7 | TRBV28 | TRBD2 | many
TGCAGTGCCCCCGAAGGGGACACTGAAGCTTTCTTT | CSAPEGDTEAFF | TRBJ1-1 | TRBV20-1 | . | few
TGCAGTGCCCCCAGTCACAGGTCGAACACTGAAGCTTTCTTT | CSAPSHRSNTEAFF | TRBJ1-1 | TRBV20-1 | . | many